This TCR beta chain was obtained from a study of Graves' ophthalmopathy and Graves' hyperthyroidism. Overall study context: Peripheral blood was obtained at first diagnosis, ahead of any treatment.

Thyroid ultrasound, orbital computed tomography, TRAb, serum thyroxine and clinical symptoms formed the basis of diagnosis. This clonotype showed up just once. CDR3 regions of TCR beta were amplified from RNA transcripts. HTBI primers were employed in first-round RT-PCR, then a second-round multiplex PCR followed. TCRdb reprocessed the multiplex PCR reads with MiXCR, giving one entry per CDR3 protein. Among approximately 160,000 distinct CDR3 sequences listed, about two fifths were seen once. The CDR3 is 14 amino acids. Per the germline V gene, CDR1 is MDHEN and CDR2 is SYDVKM. V was pared by 5 bases and J by 1 base, with 11 bases between.

This sequence joins TRBV28 and TRBJ2-5, with D tentatively TRBD1 (7 bases). This TCR was recovered from a young man with Graves' ophthalmopathy. The specimen sequenced was peripheral blood. CDR3 DNA: TGTGCCAGCAGTGCGGGGACAGCCCAAGAGACCCAGTACTTC. Its protein is CASSAGTAQETQYF.